The rows below give T cell receptor beta chains drawn from one sample of a study of glioma-infiltrating T cells after dendritic cell vaccination. Generated by immunoSEQ multiplex PCR, the TCRdb table keeps only in-frame clones and is missing some. Counted here are tens of thousands of clones, around nine tenths occurring once; the ten biggest clones make up 11%. Sequenced material: blood, taken after dendritic cell vaccination. These receptor sequences come from a human donor with glioblastoma. The CDR3 runs from the conserved cysteine through the conserved F or W. A D gene is named only where the DNA matches it firmly. Clone size is shown for a subset of rows, as once, few, many or a class of expanded clone.

d_gene: NA
abundance: NA
j_gene: TRBJ1-2
v_gene: TRBV10-2
CDR3nt: TGCGCCAGCAGTGAGGTGGGGGCAGACTATGGCTACACCTTC
CDR3aa: CASSEVGADYGYTF

d_gene: NA
abundance: NA
j_gene: TRBJ1-5
v_gene: TRBV6-1
CDR3nt: TGTGCCAGCAGTGAAGCTTCACAGCACAATCAGCCCCAGCATTTT
CDR3aa: CASSEASQHNQPQHF

d_gene: NA
abundance: NA
j_gene: TRBJ1-4
v_gene: TRBV27
CDR3nt: TGTGCCAGCAGTTCGAGGCAGGGGACGGCGACTAATGAAAAACTGTTTTTT
CDR3aa: CASSSRQGTATNEKLFF

d_gene: NA
abundance: NA
j_gene: TRBJ2-5
v_gene: TRBV25-1
CDR3nt: TGTGCCAGCAGTGACTCCTCTCGGTACCAAGAGACCCAGTACTTC
CDR3aa: CASSDSSRYQETQYF

d_gene: NA
abundance: NA
j_gene: TRBJ1-5
v_gene: TRBV19
CDR3nt: TGTGCCAGTAGTAAACAGGAGAGCAATCAGCCCCAGCATTTT
CDR3aa: CASSKQESNQPQHF

d_gene: NA
abundance: NA
j_gene: TRBJ1-1
v_gene: TRBV19
CDR3nt: TGTGCCGCCAGGGGCTTGAACACTGAAGCTTTCTTT
CDR3aa: CAARGLNTEAFF

d_gene: TRBD2
abundance: few
j_gene: TRBJ2-3
v_gene: TRBV9
CDR3nt: TGTGCCAGCAGCGAGAGGGGACTAGCGGGGGTCACAGATACGCAGTATTTT
CDR3aa: CASSERGLAGVTDTQYF

d_gene: NA
abundance: NA
j_gene: TRBJ1-6
v_gene: TRBV11-2
CDR3nt: TGTGCCAGCACGATAGCCGGGTATTCACCCCTCCACTTT
CDR3aa: CASTIAGYSPLHF

d_gene: TRBD2
abundance: NA
j_gene: TRBJ2-7
v_gene: TRBV28
CDR3nt: TGTGCCAGCAGTTCGGCGGGACTAGCGGGCTACGAGCAGTACTTC
CDR3aa: CASSSAGLAGYEQYF

d_gene: TRBD1
abundance: NA
j_gene: TRBJ1-2
v_gene: TRBV6-5
CDR3nt: TGTGCCAGCAGTTGGACAGGGGGCGCCGATGGCTACACCTTC
CDR3aa: CASSWTGGADGYTF

d_gene: TRBD1
abundance: once
j_gene: TRBJ1-1
v_gene: TRBV25-1
CDR3nt: TGTGCCAGCAGTGAAAAAGGGGACAGGATGAACACTGAAGCTTTCTTT
CDR3aa: CASSEKGDRMNTEAFF

d_gene: TRBD2
abundance: NA
j_gene: TRBJ2-5
v_gene: TRBV5-6
CDR3nt: TGTGCCAGCAGCAGGCGGGCAACTAGCGGGATAGTTAAAGAGACCCAGTACTTC
CDR3aa: CASSRRATSGIVKETQYF

d_gene: TRBD1
abundance: NA
j_gene: TRBJ2-7
v_gene: TRBV5-1
CDR3nt: TGCGCCAGCAGCTCCTCCCGGACAGGGATCTCCTACGAGCAGTACTTC
CDR3aa: CASSSSRTGISYEQYF

d_gene: TRBD2
abundance: NA
j_gene: TRBJ2-1
v_gene: TRBV29-1
CDR3nt: TGCAGCGTTAACAGCGGGACTATAATCAATGAGCAGTTCTTC
CDR3aa: CSVNSGTIINEQFF

d_gene: TRBD1
abundance: NA
j_gene: TRBJ2-5
v_gene: TRBV7-7
CDR3nt: TGTGCCAGCAGCTCCGTCCCGGGACAGGGTACTCAGACCCAGTACTTC
CDR3aa: CASSSVPGQGTQTQYF

d_gene: NA
abundance: NA
j_gene: TRBJ1-5
v_gene: TRBV5-4
CDR3nt: TGTGCCAGCAGCTTAGCGGTTGGCAATCAGCCCCAGCATTTT
CDR3aa: CASSLAVGNQPQHF

d_gene: NA
abundance: few
j_gene: TRBJ1-5
v_gene: TRBV30
CDR3nt: TGTGCCTGGAGTGTACAGGGCAATCAGCCCCAGCATTTT
CDR3aa: CAWSVQGNQPQHF

d_gene: NA
abundance: NA
j_gene: TRBJ1-6
v_gene: TRBV18
CDR3nt: TGTGCCAGCTCACCTCCAGGGAATCGCTCACCCCTCCACTTT
CDR3aa: CASSPPGNRSPLHF

d_gene: NA
abundance: NA
j_gene: TRBJ2-4
v_gene: TRBV29-1
CDR3nt: TGCAGCGTTGGGTCAGGGGTCCAAAACATTCAGTACTTC
CDR3aa: CSVGSGVQNIQYF

d_gene: TRBD1
abundance: NA
j_gene: TRBJ1-1
v_gene: TRBV9
CDR3nt: TGTGCCAGCAGCGCCGGGACAGGGGTAACTGAAGCTTTCTTT
CDR3aa: CASSAGTGVTEAFF

d_gene: TRBD2
abundance: NA
j_gene: TRBJ2-1
v_gene: TRBV9
CDR3nt: TGTGCCAGCAGCTATAGCGGGAGCCGTTCCTACAATGAGCAGTTCTTC
CDR3aa: CASSYSGSRSYNEQFF

d_gene: NA
abundance: NA
j_gene: TRBJ2-7
v_gene: TRBV18
CDR3nt: TGTGCCAGCTCTCTAAAAGGGGGAGGGGTCGAGCAGTACTTC
CDR3aa: CASSLKGGGVEQYF

d_gene: NA
abundance: NA
j_gene: TRBJ2-7
v_gene: TRBV14
CDR3nt: TGTGCCAGCAGCCTGCCAGGGGACGAGCAGTACTTC
CDR3aa: CASSLPGDEQYF

d_gene: TRBD1
abundance: NA
j_gene: TRBJ1-1
v_gene: TRBV9
CDR3nt: TGTGCCAGCAGCGTTGGACAGGGGACTGAAGCTTTCTTT
CDR3aa: CASSVGQGTEAFF

d_gene: NA
abundance: NA
j_gene: TRBJ2-3
v_gene: TRBV2
CDR3nt: TGTGCCAGCGCCCGGGTTAAGGGGACTAGCACAGATACGCAGTATTTT
CDR3aa: CASARVKGTSTDTQYF

d_gene: NA
abundance: NA
j_gene: TRBJ2-3
v_gene: TRBV11-2
CDR3nt: TGTGCCAGCCGAGAGGGTGCTCATACGCAGTATTTT
CDR3aa: CASREGAHTQYF

d_gene: NA
abundance: NA
j_gene: TRBJ1-2
v_gene: TRBV14
CDR3nt: TGTGCCAGCAGCCAGGGCACGGGGAGCTATGGCTACACCTTC
CDR3aa: CASSQGTGSYGYTF

d_gene: NA
abundance: NA
j_gene: TRBJ2-3
v_gene: TRBV15
CDR3nt: TGTGCCACCAGCAGAGGAGGAACTTACGGCACAGATACGCAGTATTTT
CDR3aa: CATSRGGTYGTDTQYF

d_gene: NA
abundance: NA
j_gene: TRBJ1-4
v_gene: TRBV5-1
CDR3nt: TGCGCCAGTACCCAGAAGGGGGGGAGTGAAAAACTGTTTTTT
CDR3aa: CASTQKGGSEKLFF

d_gene: NA
abundance: NA
j_gene: TRBJ1-2
v_gene: TRBV5-4
CDR3nt: TGTGCCAGCAGCCCTCAGCGGACCGTGAACTATGGCTACACCTTC
CDR3aa: CASSPQRTVNYGYTF

d_gene: TRBD1
abundance: NA
j_gene: TRBJ1-4
v_gene: TRBV29-1
CDR3nt: TGCAGCGTTGGGGACAGGCGGGAAAAACTGTTTTTT
CDR3aa: CSVGDRREKLFF

d_gene: NA
abundance: NA
j_gene: TRBJ1-4
v_gene: TRBV7-9
CDR3nt: TGTGCCAGCAGCCAGCGGAGTGAAAAACTGTTTTTT
CDR3aa: CASSQRSEKLFF

d_gene: TRBD1
abundance: once
j_gene: TRBJ2-7
v_gene: TRBV19
CDR3nt: TGTGCCTCCACCGGGACAGGGGACTACGAGCAGTACTTC
CDR3aa: CASTGTGDYEQYF

d_gene: NA
abundance: NA
j_gene: TRBJ1-2
v_gene: TRBV2
CDR3nt: TGTGCCAGCCGGGCCGGGGATCAATATGGCTACACCTTC
CDR3aa: CASRAGDQYGYTF

d_gene: TRBD1
abundance: NA
j_gene: TRBJ1-2
v_gene: TRBV4-1
CDR3nt: TGCGCCAGCAGTCAAACGGGACAGAACTATGGCTACACCTTC
CDR3aa: CASSQTGQNYGYTF

d_gene: NA
abundance: NA
j_gene: TRBJ2-1
v_gene: TRBV9
CDR3nt: TGTGCCAGCAGCGTAAAGGAGCGGTCCAGCTCCTACAATGAGCAGTTCTTC
CDR3aa: CASSVKERSSSYNEQFF

d_gene: TRBD2
abundance: NA
j_gene: TRBJ2-1
v_gene: TRBV6-1
CDR3nt: TGTGCCAGCAGCCCGTCACGGGCTCGGGGGGATGAGCAGTTCTTC
CDR3aa: CASSPSRARGDEQFF

d_gene: NA
abundance: NA
j_gene: TRBJ1-6
v_gene: TRBV27
CDR3nt: TGTGCCAGCAGTTTATCGAAGGTCTGGACGGACCTCGGGAGTTCACCCCTCCACTTT
CDR3aa: CASSLSKVWTDLGSSPLHF

d_gene: TRBD1
abundance: once
j_gene: TRBJ2-7
v_gene: TRBV27
CDR3nt: TGTGCCAGCAGGGGACAGGGACGCGAGCAGTACTTC
CDR3aa: CASRGQGREQYF

d_gene: NA
abundance: once
j_gene: TRBJ1-1
v_gene: TRBV30
CDR3nt: TGTGCCTGGAGCGTCGTGGGGTGGGGGGGGAACACTGAAGCTTTCTTT
CDR3aa: CAWSVVGWGGNTEAFF